This T cell receptor beta chain was sequenced during a study of OX40 agonist ivuxolimab in advanced cancers. Study information: Of mixed ages from about 23 to 79 and averaging about 56 years, the group was about 80% male. In three patients, partial responses were observed, one with hepatocellular carcinoma and two with cutaneous melanoma.

Blood samples were obtained at baseline, cycle 4 day 1, and cycle 7 day 1. The CDR3 is made up of 16 amino acids. CDR1 and CDR2 from the germline V gene are SGHRS and YFSETQ. After removal of 0 bases from V and 3 bases from J, the junction contained 9 bases not matched to a gene. Study outcomes and limitations: In general, CD8+ T cells held more expanded clones than CD4+ did, on average.

The table came from immunoSEQ multiplex PCR; TCRdb's copy has only in-frame clones and leaves some out. The table has fewer than 80,000 clones, around 89% seen once. Notes on this clone: Antigen: not known.

This clonotype was sampled from an adult with an advanced solid tumor such as melanoma, head and neck, liver or kidney cancer. This specimen was CD4+ or CD8+ T cells sorted from blood, taken in a trial of the OX40 agonist ivuxolimab. The chain joins TRBV5-1 to TRBJ2-7; 7 bases fit TRBD1. CDR3 DNA: TGCGCCAGCAGCTTGGCCCCAAGGGCAGGGGGCTACGAGCAGTACTTC. Protein: CASSLAPRAGGYEQYF.